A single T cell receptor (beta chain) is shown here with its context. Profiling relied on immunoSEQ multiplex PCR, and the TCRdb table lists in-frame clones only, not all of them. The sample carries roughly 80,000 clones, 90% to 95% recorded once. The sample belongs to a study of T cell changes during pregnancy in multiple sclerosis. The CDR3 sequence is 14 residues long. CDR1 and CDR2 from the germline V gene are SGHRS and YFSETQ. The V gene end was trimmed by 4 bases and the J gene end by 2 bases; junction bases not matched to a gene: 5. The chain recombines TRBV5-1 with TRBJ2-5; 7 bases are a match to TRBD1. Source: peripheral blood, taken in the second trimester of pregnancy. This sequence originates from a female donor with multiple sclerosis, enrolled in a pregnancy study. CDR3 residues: CASSPGTAQETQYF. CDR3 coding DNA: TGCGCCAGCAGCCCTGGGACAGCACAAGAGACCCAGTACTTC.